The 21 T cell receptor beta chains in this list originate from one sample, sequenced in a study of T cells in Graves' hyperthyroidism and ophthalmopathy. RNA transcripts yielded amplified TCR beta CDR3 regions. The TCR CDR3 was amplified in a first-round RT-PCR using the HTBI primer set. TCRdb re-derived calls from the multiplex PCR reads in MiXCR, one entry per CDR3 protein. The table has hundreds of thousands of distinct CDR3 sequences, about 14% seen once. The material sequenced was blood. These receptors came from a young man with Graves' ophthalmopathy.

As to this clonotype: A read error may explain this, as a much larger clone is one base away. Here the CDR3 omits its conserved ending phenylalanine or tryptophan, so a read error is the likely source. The V call is TRBV27, the J call TRBJ2-2; 7 bases agree with TRBD2. V shed 5 bases and J 1 base; nucleotides not matched to a gene: 10. CDR1 MNHEY and CDR2 SMNVEV come from the germline V gene (reference sequence). This CDR3 is built from 17 residues. CDR3: CASSPRGERGNTGELFS. In DNA, the CDR3 is TGTGCCAGCAGTCCGCGGGGTGAGCGGGGGAACACCGGGGAGCTGTTTTCT.

This CDR3 reads CASSQAHSLGPMNTEAFF. The CDR3 coding sequence is TGTGCCAGCAGCCAAGCCCACAGCCTAGGGCCAATGAACACTGAAGCTTTCTTT. The J gene is TRBJ1-1, the V gene TRBV4-2; no clear D. This CDR3 is built from 18 residues. The germline gives CDR1 LGHNA, CDR2 YNFKEQ. V was shortened by 1 base and J by 0 bases, with 18 bases between the two germline ends.

This clonotype was counted at least ten times. The chain has TRBV3-1 and TRBJ2-1, with D unclear. CDR3 length: 15 residues. The V and J ends lost 0 bases and 4 bases respectively, with 10 bases between them. Per the germline V gene, CDR1 is LGHDT and CDR2 is YNNKEL (reference sequence). The CDR3 loop reads CASSQDSSPYNEQFF. The CDR3 DNA reads as TGTGCCAGCAGCCAAGATTCTTCCCCTTACAATGAGCAGTTCTTC.

This clonotype was seen ten or more times. The chain combines TRBV12-3 or TRBV12-4 with TRBJ2-5, with 7 bases lining up with TRBD2. V lost 6 bases to trimming and J lost 4 bases; unmatched junction nucleotides: 5. The CDR3 length is 13 residues. The CDR3 sequence: CASSVTGGETQYF. The CDR3 coding sequence is TGTGCCAGCAGCGTCACGGGGGGAGAGACCCAGTACTTC.

This clonotype was found many times. V is TRBV30 and J is TRBJ1-1; no reliable D call. The CDR3 covers 13 residues. V was trimmed by 4 bases and J by 4 bases, leaving 13 bases between them. Germline V gene sequence: CDR1 GTSNPN, CDR2 SVGIG (reference sequence). The CDR3 loop reads CAWTHRVFTEAFF. CDR3 in DNA: TGTGCCTGGACTCATCGGGTCTTCACTGAAGCTTTCTTT. Variable domain in full (rest from reference TRBV30 and TRBJ1-1): SQTIHQWPATLVQPVGSPLSLECTVEGTSNPNLYWYRQAAGRGLQLLFYSVGIGQISSEVPQNLSASRPQDRQFILSSKKLLLSDSGFYLCAWTHRVFTEAFFGQGTRLTVV.

This clonotype was counted at least ten times. The gene calls are TRBV7-2 and TRBJ1-2; TRBD1 aligns across 9 bases. The germline V gene encodes CDR1 SGHTA and CDR2 FQGNSA. This CDR3 is 16 amino acids long. V lost 4 bases to trimming and J lost 4 bases; unmatched junction nucleotides: 10. The CDR3 sequence: CASSSKPGQGVYGYTF. The CDR3 DNA is TGTGCCAGCAGCTCGAAGCCGGGACAGGGAGTCTATGGCTACACCTTC.

This clonotype was detected only a few times. The chain links TRBV3-1 to TRBJ2-6; the match to TRBD1 covers 7 bases. The CDR3 consists of 16 residues. Losses at the gene ends were 0 bases for V and 4 bases for J; bases not matched to a gene: 3. Germline CDR1 and CDR2: LGHDT and YNNKEL (reference sequence). The DNA of the CDR3 is TGTGCCAGCAGCCAAGACAGGGGGACCGGGGCCAACGTCCTGACTTTC. Translating gives CASSQDRGTGANVLTF.

This clonotype was found a few times. Here the CDR3 reads CATTDRGEGEQYF. The CDR3 DNA reads as TGTGCCACAACGGACAGGGGAGAGGGCGAGCAGTACTTC. The rearrangement joins TRBV24-1 to TRBJ2-7; 9 nucleotides line up with TRBD1. CDR1 KGHDR and CDR2 SFDVKD come from the germline V gene. The J segment lost 6 bases and the V segment lost 10 bases, leaving 9 bases of the junction unmatched. This CDR3 comprises 13 residues.

Only one count was recorded for this clonotype. This chain links TRBV2 with TRBJ1-2; D may be TRBD1 (5 bases). Germline CDR1 and CDR2: SNHLY and FYNNEI. V was shortened by 2 bases and J by 4 bases, with 14 bases between the two germline ends. This CDR3 spans 15 amino acids. The CDR3 loop reads CASSEHSGSSYGYTF. The CDR3 DNA reads TGTGCCAGCAGTGAACACTCAGGGTCTAGCTATGGCTACACCTTC.

The CDR3 DNA reads TGTGCCAGCAGCCGAGAAACTAGCGGGGAGGCCAATGAGCAGTTCTTC. Its translation: CASSRETSGEANEQFF. The rearrangement joins TRBV4-2 to TRBJ2-1; 10 nucleotides match TRBD2. This CDR3 is 16 amino acids long. Trimming cost V 4 bases and J 6 bases; bases outside gene matches: 9. The germline V gene encodes CDR1 LGHNA and CDR2 YNFKEQ.

This clonotype showed up many times. J is TRBJ2-7 and V is TRBV7-2; TRBD1 aligns across 9 bases. Germline V gene lookup returns CDR1 SGHTA and CDR2 FQGNSA. Trimming removed 2 bases from V and 1 base from J; junction bases left unmatched: 3. CDR3 length: 15 amino acids. The CDR3: CASSLTGTGSYEQYF. The CDR3 DNA follows: TGTGCCAGCAGCTTAACCGGGACAGGGTCCTACGAGCAGTACTTC.

In this sample, this clonotype turned up many times. CDR3 DNA: TGCGCCAGCAGCCAAGATGGGGCAGGGGCCTATGGCTACACCTTC. This codes for CASSQDGAGAYGYTF. The chain has TRBV4-1 and TRBJ1-2; weak D call: TRBD1 (6 bases). V lost 0 bases, J lost 4 bases, and 12 bases lay in between. From germline, CDR1 is MGHRA and CDR2 YSYEKL. CDR3 length equals 15 residues.

A few counts support this clonotype. Its ends do not fully match the called genes, so a read error is possible. The chain employs TRBV6-5 and TRBJ2-7; 11 nucleotides match TRBD2. This CDR3 spans 15 amino acids. CDR1 and CDR2 (germline): MNHEY, SVGAGI. DNA of the CDR3: TGTACCAGCAGTTTGGGACTAGCGGATGCCTACGAGCAGTACTTC. This sequence encodes CTSSLGLADAYEQYF.

This clonotype appeared many times. The chain couples TRBV20-1 to TRBJ2-1; a weak D match, TRBD1 (7 bases). Trimming shortened V by 6 bases and J by 8 bases, and 20 bases separated the two germline ends. The CDR3 loop spans 14 amino acids. Per the germline V gene, CDR1 is DFQATT and CDR2 is SNEGSKA (reference sequence). This CDR3 is CSAGGGEINYEQFF. CDR3 bases: TGCAGTGCAGGGGGCGGGGAGATAAACTATGAGCAGTTCTTC.

Details on this clonotype: Just one base apart from a much larger clone, this may be a read error. The chain recombines TRBV6-1 with TRBJ2-7; D might be TRBD1 (5 bases). The V gene's germline CDR1 is MNHNS and CDR2 SASEGT. With 10 bases removed from V and 4 bases from J, the gap between germline ends came to 23 bases. The CDR3 has 15 amino acids. The DNA for the CDR3 is TGTGCCACCATGACAGCTCCTATCATTATTTACGAGCAGTACTTC. This translates into CATMTAPIIIYEQYF.

The chain carries TRBV10-1 and TRBJ2-3, with 7 bases aligning to TRBD1. Germline CDR1 reads WNHNN; CDR2 reads SYGVQD (reference sequence). J was trimmed by 2 bases and V by 3 bases; bases with no gene match: 8. The CDR3 is 16 amino acids. As DNA, the CDR3 is TGCGCCAGCAGTGACCACCGGGACAGTAACACAGATACGCAGTATTTT. It codes for CASSDHRDSNTDTQYF.

V usage is TRBV20-1 and J usage is TRBJ1-3; D is perhaps TRBD1 (5 bases). The V end lost 5 bases, the J end lost 0 bases, and 11 bases lay between the germline ends. The CDR3 has 14 residues. The germline CDR1 and CDR2 sequences are DFQATT and SNEGSKA (reference sequence). CDR3: CSAGSDSSGNTIYF. The CDR3 DNA reads as TGCAGTGCTGGGAGCGACAGCTCTGGAAACACCATATATTTT.

The chain carries TRBV14 and TRBJ2-1; D may be TRBD2 (6 bases). The germline V and J ends were trimmed by 2 bases and 4 bases, with 12 bases remaining between them. Germline assignment: CDR1 SGHDN and CDR2 FVKESK. There are 15 residues in the CDR3. DNA for the CDR3: TGTGCCAGCAGCCAAACCTCAGGGACTTACAATGAGCAGTTCTTC. This sequence encodes CASSQTSGTYNEQFF.

This clonotype was observed many times. The rearrangement uses TRBV7-9 and TRBJ1-3; D unclear. CDR3 length: 11 residues. Trimming took 11 bases from V and 3 from J, leaving 8 bases between them. Looked up from germline, CDR1 is SEHNR and CDR2 is FQNEAQ (reference sequence). Here the CDR3 reads CAGRYGNTIYF. CDR3 nucleotide sequence: TGTGCCGGACGATATGGAAACACCATATATTTT.

This clonotype was seen ten or more times. The chain links TRBV29-1 to TRBJ2-3; D possibly matches TRBD1 or TRBD2 (5 bases each). V dropped 4 bases and J dropped 6 bases, with 14 bases sitting between them. Germline loops: CDR1 SQVTM, CDR2 ANQGSEA. The CDR3 runs to 13 residues. The chain's CDR3 is CSVGASGLDTQYF. The CDR3 bases are TGCAGCGTTGGAGCCTCGGGGCTGGATACGCAGTATTTT.

This clonotype was counted ten times or more. The chain couples TRBV18 to TRBJ1-2, with a tentative D call TRBD1 (5 bases). Germline CDR1 reads KGHSH; CDR2 reads LQKENI. Trimming shortened V by 3 bases and J by 1 base, and 12 bases separated the two germline ends. This CDR3 has 15 amino acids. For the CDR3, the DNA is TGTGCCAGCTCACCCGAGCGACAGAATAACTATGGCTACACCTTC. It translates to CASSPERQNNYGYTF.